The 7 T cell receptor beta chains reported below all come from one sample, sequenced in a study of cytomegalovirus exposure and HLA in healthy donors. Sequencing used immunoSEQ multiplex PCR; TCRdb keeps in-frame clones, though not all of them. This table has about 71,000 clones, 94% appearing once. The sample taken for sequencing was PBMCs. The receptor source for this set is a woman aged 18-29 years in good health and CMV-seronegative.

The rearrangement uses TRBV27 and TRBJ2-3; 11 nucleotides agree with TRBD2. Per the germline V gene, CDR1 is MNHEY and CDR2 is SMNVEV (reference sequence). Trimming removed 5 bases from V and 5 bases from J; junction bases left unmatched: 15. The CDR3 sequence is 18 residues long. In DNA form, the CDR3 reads TGTGCCAGCAGTATTTATAGCGGGGGGGCTTCCCTAAAAGATACGCAGTATTTT. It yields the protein CASSIYSGGASLKDTQYF.

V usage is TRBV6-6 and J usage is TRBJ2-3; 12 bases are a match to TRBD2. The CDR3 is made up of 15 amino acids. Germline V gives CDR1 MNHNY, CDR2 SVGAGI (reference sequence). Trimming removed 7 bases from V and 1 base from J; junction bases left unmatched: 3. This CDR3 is CASKLAGGRTDTQYF. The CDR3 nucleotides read TGTGCCAGCAAGCTAGCGGGAGGGCGCACAGATACGCAGTATTTT.

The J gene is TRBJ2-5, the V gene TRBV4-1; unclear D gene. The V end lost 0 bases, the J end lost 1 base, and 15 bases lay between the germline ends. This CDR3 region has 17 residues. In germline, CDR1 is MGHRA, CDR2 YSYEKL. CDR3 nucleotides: TGCGCCAGCAGCCAAGATGTTAACACAGCCCTCCAAGAGACCCAGTACTTC. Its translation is CASSQDVNTALQETQYF.

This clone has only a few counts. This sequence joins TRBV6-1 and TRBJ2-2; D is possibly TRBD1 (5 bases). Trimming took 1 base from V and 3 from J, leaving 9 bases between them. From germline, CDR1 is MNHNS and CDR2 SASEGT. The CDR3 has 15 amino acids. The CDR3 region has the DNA TGTGCCAGCAGTGAAGAGGTAGGGGACACCGGGGAGCTGTTTTTT. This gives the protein CASSEEVGDTGELFF.

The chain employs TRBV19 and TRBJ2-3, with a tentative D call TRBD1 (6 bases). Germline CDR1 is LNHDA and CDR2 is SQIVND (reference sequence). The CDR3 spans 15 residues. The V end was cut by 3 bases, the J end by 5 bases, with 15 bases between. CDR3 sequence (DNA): TGTGCCAGTAGTATCCCCGGGGACACAAGAGATACGCAGTATTTT. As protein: CASSIPGDTRDTQYF. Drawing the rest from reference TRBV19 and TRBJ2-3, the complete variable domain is DGGITQSPKYLFRKEGQNVTLSCEQNLNHDAMYWYRQDPGQGLRLIYYSQIVNDFQKGDIAEGYSVSREKKESFPLTVTSAQKNPTAFYLCASSIPGDTRDTQYFGPGTRLTVL.

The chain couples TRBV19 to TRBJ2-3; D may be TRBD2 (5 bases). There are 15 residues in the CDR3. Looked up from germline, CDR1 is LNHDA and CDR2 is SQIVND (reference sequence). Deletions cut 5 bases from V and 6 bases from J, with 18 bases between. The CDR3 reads CASSREMHGGDTQYF. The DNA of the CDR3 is TGTGCCAGTAGTCGAGAAATGCACGGCGGGGATACGCAGTATTTT.

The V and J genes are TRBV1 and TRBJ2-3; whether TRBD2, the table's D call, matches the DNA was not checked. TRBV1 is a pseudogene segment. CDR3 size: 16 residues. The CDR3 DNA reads TGCACCAGCAGCCAAGCGGGGGGGCGGCTCGCAGATACGCAGTATTTT. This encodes CTSSQAGGRLADTQYF.